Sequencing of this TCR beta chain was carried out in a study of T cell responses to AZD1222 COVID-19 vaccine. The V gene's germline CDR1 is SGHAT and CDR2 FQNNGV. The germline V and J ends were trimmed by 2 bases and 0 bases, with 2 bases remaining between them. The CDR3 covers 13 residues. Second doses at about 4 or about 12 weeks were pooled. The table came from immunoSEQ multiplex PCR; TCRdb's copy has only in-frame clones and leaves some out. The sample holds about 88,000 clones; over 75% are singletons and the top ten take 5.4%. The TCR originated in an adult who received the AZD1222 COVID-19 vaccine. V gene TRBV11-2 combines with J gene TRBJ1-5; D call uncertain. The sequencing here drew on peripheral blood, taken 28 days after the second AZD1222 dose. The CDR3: CASSLFSNQPQHF. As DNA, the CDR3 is TGTGCCAGCAGCTTATTTAGCAATCAGCCCCAGCATTTT.